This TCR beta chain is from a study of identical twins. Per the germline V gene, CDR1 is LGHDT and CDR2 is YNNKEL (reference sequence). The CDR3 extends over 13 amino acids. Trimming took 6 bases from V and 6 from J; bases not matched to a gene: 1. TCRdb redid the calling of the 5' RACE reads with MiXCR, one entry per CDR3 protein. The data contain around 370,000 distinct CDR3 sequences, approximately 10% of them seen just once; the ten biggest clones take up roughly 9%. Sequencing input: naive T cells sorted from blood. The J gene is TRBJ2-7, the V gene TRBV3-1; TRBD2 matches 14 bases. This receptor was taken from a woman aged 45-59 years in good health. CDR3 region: CASRGLAGGEQYF. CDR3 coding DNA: TGTGCCAGCAGAGGACTAGCGGGGGGCGAGCAGTACTTC.